This TCR beta chain originates from a study of T cell repertoires in cytomegalovirus infection (dated by TCRdb to the late 2010s). Regarding the research as a whole: Alongside well-studied HLA-B-restricted epitopes, the peptide stimulations were aimed at recently identified HLA-C-restricted CMV epitopes, whose presentation resists viral immunomodulation. The HLA type of each donor mattered for the analysis, because public TCR beta signatures pointed to carriage of CMV infection along with the matching HLA type.

There are many counts of this clonotype. Its antigen remains unidentified. Per-nucleotide qualities are absent, and no much larger clonotype sits a single base away. TCRdb records Illumina HiSeq 1500 as the sequencer. Using fastp trimming at Q25 and MiXCR clonotype assembly, TCRdb reanalyzed the public sequencing data and kept in-frame beta chains. CDR3 protein duplicates are merged, each entry listing the most common genes and DNA. The sample profile shows 150,000 or so distinct CDR3 sequences; over 30% of them were found once. The ten largest account for roughly 51% of the sample. The investigation overall reported the following: In both this cohort and an independent roughly 400-donor cohort, the cumulative frequency of public TCR beta family members distinguished carriers of CMV infection plus the relevant HLA type. The ex vivo response was dominated by HLA-C-restricted CMV-specific TCR beta clonotypes, which also provided the single most frequent clonotype in two of eight donors.

The CDR3 contains 16 residues, cysteine and phenylalanine counted. Kept here is only the CDR3 DNA, which spans 48 bases and is read in frame from base 1. The junction shows trimming of 3 bases on V and 3 bases on J, and the gene matches do not reach 11 bases of it. Looking up the germline V gene (reference sequence) yields CDR1 SEHNR and CDR2 FQNEAQ. The sample's treatment or condition label is to be understood as: in vitro stimulation with specific CMV peptide epitopes to enrich CMV-specific T cells. Material: CD8+ T cells from cultured PBMCs, obtained from culture after CMV antigen stimulation. The TCR sequence derives from a human donor in good health (CMV status not recorded). Some clones in this sample may be carry-over from other donors' samples. The chain employs TRBV7-9 and TRBJ2-7, and 7 junction bases match TRBD2. The nucleotides are TGTGCCAGCAGCTTTGCTCACGGGGGGACGAACTACGAGCAGTACTTC. Translation gives CASSFAHGGTNYEQYF.